The 15 T cell receptor beta chains listed next were all sequenced from one sample in a study of blood T cell repertoires in COVID-19. Data came from immunoSEQ multiplex PCR; TCRdb stores just in-frame clones and leaves some out. Of 130,000 to 150,000 clones in the sample, 75% to 90% were seen once. Sequenced sample: peripheral blood. The receptors come from a man between 18 and 29 years old with COVID-19, enrolled during active disease.

Points on this clone: Other DNA sequences in this sample translate to the same CDR3. V is TRBV27 and J is TRBJ1-5, with no clear D. The CDR3 extends over 13 amino acids. Looked up from germline, CDR1 is MNHEY and CDR2 is SMNVEV (reference sequence). V was trimmed by 0 bases and J by 7 bases, leaving 7 bases between them. CDR3 DNA sequence: TGTGCCAGCAGTTTATCCGGGAACCAGCCCCAGCATTTT. Its protein product is CASSLSGNQPQHF.

This chain uses TRBV24-1 with TRBJ2-3; 9 bases agree with TRBD2. Germline V lookup: CDR1 KGHDR, CDR2 SFDVKD. The CDR3 is made up of 18 amino acids. Trimming at V came to 7 bases and at J to 3 bases, leaving 16 bases not matched to a gene. CDR3 sequence reads: CATRTGGEASGKTDTQYF. Written as DNA, the CDR3 is TGTGCCACCAGGACGGGCGGGGAGGCTAGCGGGAAGACAGATACGCAGTATTTT.

This chain uses TRBV28 with TRBJ2-1, with 7 bases that match TRBD2. The CDR3 spans 16 residues. The V segment lost 6 bases and the J segment 1 base; nucleotides outside the gene matches: 9. Germline V gene lookup returns CDR1 MDHEN and CDR2 SYDVKM. In nucleotides, the CDR3 is TGTGCCAGCAGATCCCCCAGCGGGATGTCCTACAATGAGCAGTTCTTC. Its protein is CASRSPSGMSYNEQFF.

The J gene is TRBJ1-5, the V gene TRBV12-3 or TRBV12-4, with 7 positions matching TRBD1. The CDR3 is made up of 13 amino acids. Trimming at V came to 5 bases and at J to 2 bases, leaving 0 bases not matched to a gene. CDR3 region: CASSQGGNQPQHF. CDR3 nucleotides: TGTGCCAGCAGTCAGGGGGGCAATCAGCCCCAGCATTTT.

V usage is TRBV5-1 and J usage is TRBJ2-7; 15 bases align to TRBD2. The length of the CDR3 is 16 residues. V shed 0 bases, J shed 7 bases, and the junction held 5 bases outside the gene matches. CDR1 and CDR2 (germline): SGHRS, YFSETQ. CDR3: CASSLGTSGRALEQYF. The CDR3 DNA reads as TGCGCCAGCAGCTTGGGGACTAGCGGGAGGGCCTTGGAGCAGTACTTC.

V gene TRBV30 combines with J gene TRBJ2-7, with 9 nucleotides matching TRBD2. In germline, CDR1 is GTSNPN, CDR2 SVGIG (reference sequence). There are 12 residues in the CDR3. The V and J ends lost 1 base and 6 bases, in that order; junction bases with no gene match: 1. The CDR3 coding sequence is TGTGCCTGGAGTGGACTAGCGGTCGAGCAGTACTTC. It encodes CAWSGLAVEQYF.

As concerns this clone: The junction shows a germline mismatch at one end, possibly a read error. This sequence joins TRBV7-8 and TRBJ1-4, with a weak D call TRBD1 (6 bases). Germline V gene data show CDR1 as SGHVS and CDR2 as FQNEAQ. The CDR3 spans 12 residues. Here the CDR3 DNA reads TGTGCCAGCAGCTCCCACAGGGAGAAACTGCTTTTT. It codes for CASSSHREKLLF. The full variable domain, in which reference TRBV7-8 and TRBJ1-4 provide the parts outside the CDR3, is GAGVSQSPRYKVAKRGQDVALRCDPISGHVSLFWYQQALGQGPEFLTYFQNEAQLDKSGLPSDRFFAERPEGSVSTLKIQRTQQEDSAVYLCASSSHREKLLFGSGTQLSVL.

The chain is built from TRBV4-1 and TRBJ2-1; 7 bases are a match to TRBD2. The ends lost 4 bases at V and 7 bases at J; junction bases unmatched: 13. The CDR3 has 16 amino acids. In germline, CDR1 is MGHRA, CDR2 YSYEKL. The CDR3 bases are TGCGCCAGCAGCCCGGGGAGGGTGTATCGGGGGAATGAGCAGTTCTTC. This translates into CASSPGRVYRGNEQFF.

The rearrangement links TRBV6-2 or TRBV6-3 to TRBJ2-2; 8 bases agree with TRBD1. Unmatched junction bases numbered 3, after V lost 0 bases and J lost 0 bases. CDR3 length equals 17 residues. Germline-derived CDR1 and CDR2 are MNHEY and SVGEGT. As DNA, the CDR3 is TGTGCCAGCAGTTACTCAAGACAGGGGCCGAACACCGGGGAGCTGTTTTTT. The encoded protein is CASSYSRQGPNTGELFF.

This clone was seen more than once but under ten times. This chain joins TRBV11-3 and TRBJ2-2; a weak D match, TRBD1 (5 bases). This CDR3 is built from 18 residues. V shed 3 bases and J shed 5 bases, with 22 bases lying between them. Germline V gene lookup returns CDR1 SGHNT and CDR2 YENEEA. The CDR3 DNA reads as TGTGCCAGCAGCTTTTCCCGGTTTCCCCAGGGCCGGACCGGGGAGCTGTTTTTT. It specifies CASSFSRFPQGRTGELFF.

Regarding this clone: Other DNA sequences in the sample encode the same CDR3. The chain has TRBV9 and TRBJ2-1, with no clear D. This CDR3 has 11 residues. Germline CDR1 and CDR2: SGDLS and YYNGEE. The ends were cut back, 2 bases at V and 8 bases at J, with 5 bases in the middle. The CDR3, as DNA: TGTGCCAGCAGCGTCGGAGATGAGCAGTTCTTC. Translation gives CASSVGDEQFF.

This sequence joins TRBV28 and TRBJ2-1; D not resolved. Trimming shortened V by 9 bases and J by 10 bases, and 25 bases separated the two germline ends. CDR3 length: 15 amino acids. Germline assignment: CDR1 MDHEN and CDR2 SYDVKM. The CDR3 nucleotides are TGTGCCAGTCCCGAGGTGGCAGCATTTTATGGGGAGCAGTTCTTC. This translates into CASPEVAAFYGEQFF.

The V call is TRBV5-6, the J call TRBJ2-7; 7 bases fit TRBD1. Trimming took 2 bases from V and 1 from J; bases not matched to a gene: 6. The CDR3 runs to 15 residues. Germline V gene data show CDR1 as SGHDT and CDR2 as YYEEEE. This chain's CDR3 is CASSFNRGGSYEQYF. CDR3 nucleotide sequence: TGTGCCAGCAGCTTTAACAGGGGTGGTTCCTACGAGCAGTACTTC.

This chain connects TRBV29-1 to TRBJ2-1, with TRBD2 identical over 7 bases. Germline CDR1 SQVTM, CDR2 ANQGSEA. The V segment lost 5 bases and the J segment 7 bases; nucleotides outside the gene matches: 5. CDR3 length equals 12 residues. In nucleotides, the CDR3 is TGCAGCGTTCTTCCCGGGGGGAATGAGCAGTTCTTC. Translated: CSVLPGGNEQFF.

V and J are TRBV15 and TRBJ2-2, with D perhaps TRBD2 (5 bases). CDR1 is LNHNV and CDR2 is YYDKDF in the germline V gene (reference sequence). The CDR3 totals 15 residues. V was pared by 6 bases and J by 0 bases, with 11 bases between. The CDR3 DNA sequence: TGTGCCACCAGTGAGAGGGTCGCGAACACCGGGGAGCTGTTTTTT. Encoded protein: CATSERVANTGELFF.